What follows describes a single TCR beta chain. The sample belongs to a study of blood T cell repertoires in COVID-19. Study-level information: Samples of COVID-19 (acute and convalescent) were obtained from the United States, Italy and Spain. Sample material is recorded as cDNA or gDNA derived from T cells, B-cell-depleted T cells, or PBMCs.

This CDR3 spans 14 amino acids. The germline gives CDR1 SGDLS, CDR2 YYNGEE. V was shortened by 4 bases and J by 2 bases, with 10 bases between the two germline ends. Enrollment of patients from Seattle took place during active infection, with longitudinal follow-up. Per the original data handling: For nucleated cells, counts were estimated from reference gene primer amplification. Assay used: immunoSEQ multiplex PCR; TCRdb lists only in-frame clones, some missing. For V, J and clone size, that table is used; D and trimming come from the DNA. In the table there are roughly 78,000 clones, less than 90% of which are singletons.

The rearrangement joins TRBV9 to TRBJ1-5; D remains unclear. The sequencing sample was made of peripheral blood. The TCR sequence derives from a man in his fifties with COVID-19, enrolled during active disease. CDR3 residues: CASSSSSGNQPQHF. In DNA form, the CDR3 reads TGTGCCAGCAGCTCCTCTTCGGGCAATCAGCCCCAGCATTTT.